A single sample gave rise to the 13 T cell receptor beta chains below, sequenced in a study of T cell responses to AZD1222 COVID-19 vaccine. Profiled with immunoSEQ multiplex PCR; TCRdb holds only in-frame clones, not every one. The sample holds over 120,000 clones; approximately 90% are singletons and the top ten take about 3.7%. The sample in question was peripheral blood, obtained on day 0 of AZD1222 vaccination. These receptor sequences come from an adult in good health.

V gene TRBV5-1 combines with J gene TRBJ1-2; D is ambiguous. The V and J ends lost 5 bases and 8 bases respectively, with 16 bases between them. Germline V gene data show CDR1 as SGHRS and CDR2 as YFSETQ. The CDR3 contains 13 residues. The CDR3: CASSKDSVSGYTF. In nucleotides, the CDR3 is TGCGCCAGCAGTAAGGATTCCGTCTCGGGCTACACCTTC.

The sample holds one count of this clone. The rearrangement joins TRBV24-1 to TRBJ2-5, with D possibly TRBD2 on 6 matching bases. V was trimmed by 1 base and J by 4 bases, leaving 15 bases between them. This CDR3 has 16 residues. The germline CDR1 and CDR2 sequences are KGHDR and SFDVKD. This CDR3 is CATSDLAAGSGETQYF. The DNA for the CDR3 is TGTGCCACCAGTGATTTAGCCGCGGGGTCCGGAGAGACCCAGTACTTC.

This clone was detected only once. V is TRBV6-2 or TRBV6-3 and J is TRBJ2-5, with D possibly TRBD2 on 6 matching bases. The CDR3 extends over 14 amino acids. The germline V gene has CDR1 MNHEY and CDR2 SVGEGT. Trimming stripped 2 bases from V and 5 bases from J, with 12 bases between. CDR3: CASSYRGKAETQYF. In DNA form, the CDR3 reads TGTGCCAGCAGTTACCGGGGGAAGGCTGAGACCCAGTACTTC.

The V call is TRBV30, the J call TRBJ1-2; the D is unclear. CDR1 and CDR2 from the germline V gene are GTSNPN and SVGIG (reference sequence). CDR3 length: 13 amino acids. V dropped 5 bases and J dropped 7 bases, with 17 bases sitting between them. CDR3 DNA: TGTGCCTGGGAAGAACGGGATCCTGGTGGCTACACCTTC. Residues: CAWEERDPGGYTF.

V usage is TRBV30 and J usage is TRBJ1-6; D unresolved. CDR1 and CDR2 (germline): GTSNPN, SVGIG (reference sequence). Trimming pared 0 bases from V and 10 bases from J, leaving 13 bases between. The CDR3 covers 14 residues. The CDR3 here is CAWSVWGSGSPLHF. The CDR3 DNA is TGTGCCTGGAGTGTATGGGGATCCGGATCACCCCTCCACTTT.

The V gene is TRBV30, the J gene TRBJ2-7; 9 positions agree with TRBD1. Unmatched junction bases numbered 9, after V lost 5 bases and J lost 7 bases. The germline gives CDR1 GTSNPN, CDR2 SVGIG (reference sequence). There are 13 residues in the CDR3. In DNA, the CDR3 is TGTGCCTGGGAGGGACAGGGCTCGTGGGAGCAGTACTTC. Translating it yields CAWEGQGSWEQYF.

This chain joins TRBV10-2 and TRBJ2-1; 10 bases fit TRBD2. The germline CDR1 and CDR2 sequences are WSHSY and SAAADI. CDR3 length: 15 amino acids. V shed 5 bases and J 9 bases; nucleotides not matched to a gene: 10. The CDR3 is CASSWTSGELGEQFF. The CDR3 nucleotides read TGCGCCAGCAGTTGGACTAGCGGCGAATTGGGTGAGCAGTTCTTC.

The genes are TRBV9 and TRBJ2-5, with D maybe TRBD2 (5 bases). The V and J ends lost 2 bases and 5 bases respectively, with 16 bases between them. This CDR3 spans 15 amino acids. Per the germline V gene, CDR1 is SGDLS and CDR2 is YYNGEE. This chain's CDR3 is CASSVRLGDWETQYF. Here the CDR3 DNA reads TGTGCCAGCAGCGTGAGGTTGGGAGATTGGGAGACCCAGTACTTC.

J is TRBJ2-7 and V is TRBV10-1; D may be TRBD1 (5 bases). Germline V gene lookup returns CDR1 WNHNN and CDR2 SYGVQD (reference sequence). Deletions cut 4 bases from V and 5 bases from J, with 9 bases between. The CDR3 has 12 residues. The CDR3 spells CASSVGADEQYF. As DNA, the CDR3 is TGCGCCAGCAGTGTAGGGGCGGACGAGCAGTACTTC.

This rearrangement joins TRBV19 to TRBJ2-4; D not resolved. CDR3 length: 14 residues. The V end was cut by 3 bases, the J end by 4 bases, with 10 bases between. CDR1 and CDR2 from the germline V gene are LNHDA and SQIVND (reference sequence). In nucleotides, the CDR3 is TGTGCCAGTAGTATTGGGCAGGATAAAAACATTCAGTACTTC. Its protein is CASSIGQDKNIQYF.

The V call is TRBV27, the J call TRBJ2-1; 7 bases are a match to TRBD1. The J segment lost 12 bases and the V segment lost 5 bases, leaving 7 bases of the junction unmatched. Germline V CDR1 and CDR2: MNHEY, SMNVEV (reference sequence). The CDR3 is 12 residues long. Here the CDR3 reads CASSLQGSVQFF. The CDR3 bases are TGTGCCAGCAGTCTACAGGGGAGTGTGCAGTTCTTC.

CDR3 amino acids: CASSLVLNQAFF. The DNA of the CDR3 is TGTGCCAGCAGCTTAGTCCTAAATCAGGCTTTCTTT. This chain uses TRBV11-2 with TRBJ1-1; D not resolved. This CDR3 contains 12 residues. Looked up from germline, CDR1 is SGHAT and CDR2 is FQNNGV. Trimming cost V 1 base and J 11 bases, with 11 bases left between them.

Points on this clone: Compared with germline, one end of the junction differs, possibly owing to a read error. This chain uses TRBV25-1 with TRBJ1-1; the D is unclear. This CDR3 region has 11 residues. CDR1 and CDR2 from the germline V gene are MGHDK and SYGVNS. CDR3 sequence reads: CASREFTEAFF. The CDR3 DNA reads TGTGCCAGCAGGGAATTCACTGAAGCTTTCTTT.